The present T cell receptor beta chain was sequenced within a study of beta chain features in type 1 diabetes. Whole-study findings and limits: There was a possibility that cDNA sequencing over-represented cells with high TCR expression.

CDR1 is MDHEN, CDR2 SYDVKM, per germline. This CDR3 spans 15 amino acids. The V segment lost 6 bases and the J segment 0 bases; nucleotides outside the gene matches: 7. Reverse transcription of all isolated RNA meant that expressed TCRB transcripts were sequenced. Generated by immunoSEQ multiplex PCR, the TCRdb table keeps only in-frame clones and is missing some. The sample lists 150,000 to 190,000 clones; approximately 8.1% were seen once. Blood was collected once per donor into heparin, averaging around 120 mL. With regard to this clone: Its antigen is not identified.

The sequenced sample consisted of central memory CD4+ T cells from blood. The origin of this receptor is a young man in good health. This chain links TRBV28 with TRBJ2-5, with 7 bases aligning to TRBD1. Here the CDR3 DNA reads TGTGCCAGCAGGGAATTGGGACAGTACCAAGAGACCCAGTACTTC. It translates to CASRELGQYQETQYF. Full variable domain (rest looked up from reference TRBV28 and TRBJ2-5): DVKVTQSSRYLVKRTGEKVFLECVQDMDHENMFWYRQDPGLGLRLIYFSYDVKMKEKGDIPEGYSVSREKKERFSLILESASTNQTSMYLCASRELGQYQETQYFGPGTRLLVL.